This TCR beta chain is from a study of radiotherapy plus CTLA-4 blockade in lung cancer. Study-wide results and caveats: Best predicting response, reportedly, were early blood T cell clone dynamics, with interferon-beta.

Profiling relied on immunoSEQ multiplex PCR, and the TCRdb table lists in-frame clones only, not all of them. The sample includes about 87,000 clones, around 84% of them seen just once. As for this clone: Its antigen is currently unknown.

Trimming removed 0 bases from V and 2 bases from J, with 9 bases in between. The CDR3 loop spans 14 amino acids. Germline lookup yields CDR1 SGDLS and CDR2 YYNGEE. The sample was peripheral blood, taken from a patient treated with radiotherapy plus ipilimumab. This TCR derives from a human donor with non-small cell lung cancer that progressed on radiotherapy plus ipilimumab. This chain uses TRBV9 with TRBJ2-7; a possible D gene is TRBD2 (5 bases). The CDR3 protein is CASSVDPGTYEQYF. Written as DNA, the CDR3 is TGTGCCAGCAGCGTAGATCCGGGGACCTACGAGCAGTACTTC.